Described below is a single TCR beta chain sequence and its context. In its sample, this clonotype was seen many times. Its specific antigen is unknown. One base away there is no much larger clone; base qualities are not given. These data come from a study of regulatory T cells in long-lasting Graves disease (dated by TCRdb to the early 2020s). Broadly, across the study: In the newly diagnosed Graves' disease group, patients had been taking antithyroid drugs for less than 3 months. Patients with persistent Graves' disease were compared with patients with newly diagnosed Graves' disease using TCR sequencing and RNA sequencing of peripheral blood. The study took place in China and was registered as a clinical trial. A total of around 33 samples underwent TCR sequencing, from roughly 13 patients with persistent Graves' disease and some 20 patients with newly diagnosed Graves' disease. General study outcomes and caveats: The small sample size was acknowledged by the authors as a limitation that may reduce accuracy. Compared with newly diagnosed patients, persistent Graves' disease patients had lower TCR Shannon entropy and fewer highly expanded clones, which suggests clonal expansion. The study examined only peripheral blood because the primary lesion, thyroid tissue, could not be accessed. Persistent disease showed preferential use of TRBV28, TRBJ1-2 and TRBJ2-5, whereas newly diagnosed disease favored TRBV20-1 and TRBJ2-1. Persistent patients shared more public clonotypes among themselves (around 3,000) than newly diagnosed patients did (about 900). Sequencing and analysis were limited to the TCR beta chain.

The time point tag for this specimen amounts to: newly diagnosed GD, antithyroid drugs for less than 3 months. RNA was extracted from PBMCs in TRIzol for both TCR sequencing and RNA sequencing. The diagnosis of Graves' disease followed American Thyroid Association guidelines. The patients came from an endocrinology department in Xi'an, China. From each patient, around 8.3 milliliters of peripheral blood was collected into an EDTA anticoagulant tube. PBMCs were isolated by Ficoll Paque Plus density gradient separation without further T cell sorting. An Agilent 2100 Bioanalyzer and agarose gel were used to assess RNA quality, and a NanoDrop 2000 was used to measure RNA concentration. Cut back by 9 bases and 3 bases, the V and J ends lie 17 bases apart. Taken from the germline V gene (reference sequence), the CDR1 and CDR2 loops are LNHDA and SQIVND. Measured from the cysteine to the phenylalanine, the CDR3 is 15 residues long. CDR3 DNA is the only sequence kept; it has 45 bases, read in frame from the first base.

Library generation was performed with multiplex PCR. Sequencing took place on an Illumina HiSeq 4000. CDR3 regions were amplified by Arm-PCR with iRepertoire HTBI primers to construct TCR beta libraries. Gel purification was performed on PCR products prior to sequencing. The authors' pipeline ran thus. Gene usage analysis of CDR3 amino acid clonotypes relied on the roughly 60 TRBV and over 13 TRBJ segments identified across samples. Filtered high-quality paired reads were merged into contigs using COPE and FqMerger. Contigs were aligned with BLAST to IMGT TRBV, TRBD and TRBJ reference genes, and CDR3 was defined per IMGT. Highly expanded clones were defined as clonotypes with a frequency above 0.1%. Repertoire diversity was measured by Shannon entropy, and V-J evenness by the Gini coefficient. Public clonotypes were defined as clonotypes shared by more than one individual. TCRdb reprocessing: public reads trimmed at Q25 with fastp, clones called with MiXCR, in-frame beta chains kept. A single entry per CDR3 protein holds the most common genes and DNA from its merged rows. TCRdb's processing, not the authors', yielded these V and J calls. This sample comprises roughly 260,000 distinct CDR3 sequences, 15% to 20% of them detected only once. The leading ten clones occupy 12% to 15% of the sample.

The sample was also reused in another study, on T cells in Graves' hyperthyroidism and ophthalmopathy. The second study's authors report: Stable Graves' hyperthyroidism was defined as no progression to ophthalmopathy during 18 months of follow-up. Hyperthyroidism patients were newly diagnosed, with disease duration under 2 months, and aged 18 to 65 years. Patients with uncontrolled infections, other autoimmune diseases, pregnancy or lactation were excluded. Diagnoses relied on clinical symptoms, serum thyroxine and TRAb, thyroid ultrasound and orbital computed tomography. A first-round RT-PCR of the TCR CDR3 used the HTBI primer set with the Qiagen OneStep RT-PCR kit. Most expanded thyroid clonotypes (frequency above 0.001) were also detected in blood, a finding suggesting that blood repertoires may reflect thyroid immune responses. In cross-validation, a model built on a 13 V-J signature told ophthalmopathy apart from stable hyperthyroidism with 87.88% sensitivity and about 81% specificity, and in testing the same model reached 80%/75%. In validation, the model predicted progression to ophthalmopathy a median of around 6.5 months before onset, with 65% to 71% sensitivity and roughly 72% specificity. TCR V-J signatures able to tell the groups apart were searched for in a discovery cohort of approximately 95 patients, of whom fewer than 45 had Graves' ophthalmopathy and more than 55 had stable Graves' hyperthyroidism. An independent validation cohort of under 20 hyperthyroidism patients and approximately 17 patients who later progressed to ophthalmopathy tested prospective prediction of ophthalmopathy. The roughly 91 discovery patients were randomly divided into training and test sets at a 7:3 ratio. The study also compared thyroid tissue and blood T-cell repertoires from more than 5 Graves' hyperthyroidism patients. Following sampling, methimazole starting at 30 mg daily was given to hyperthyroidism patients, and high-dose intravenous methylprednisolone was given to ophthalmopathy patients. Libraries were constructed in a second round of multiplex PCR, after which size selection and purification were carried out. Sequencing of the libraries was done on an Illumina HiSeq2000 using paired-end 100 bp reads. SOAPnuke was used to process the raw data, removing reads that contained adapters or uncalled bases, had a mean Phred below 15, or lacked an exact match to the constant primer or identifier. COPE v1.2.5 was used to merge the high-quality paired reads, and each unique nucleotide sequence was defined as a clonotype. MiTCR v1.1 was used to align clonotypes to the IMGT TRBV, TRBD and TRBJ reference segments. The analysis included only V-J combinations with a frequency above 0.0001, which together covered more than 98% of the repertoires. A TCS score was defined as the ratio of F50 (clonal expansion) to E x V (chaos), with BLOSUM62-based TCRdist applied between CDR3 peptides within each V-J. Welch's t-statistics and random forest reduced roughly 500 V-J features to fewer than 15, which were used in a naive Bayes classifier (R e1071). Sample size was not statistically predetermined, and blinding of investigators to group allocation was not performed. The paper describes TCR Vbeta CDR3 sequencing of more than 120 peripheral blood samples, made up of some 42 ophthalmopathy patients, 70 to 75 hyperthyroidism patients and some 17 progressor patients.

The clonotype comes from a woman in her twenties or thirties with Graves disease. Donor details come from another sample of the same person, matched by shared clones. The sequencing used peripheral blood mononuclear cells (PBMCs), collected at new diagnosis, from a patient treated with antithyroid drugs. Recombination joined TRBV19 with TRBJ2-2; the D gene is possibly TRBD1 or TRBD2, each agreeing over 5 bases. This receptor carries the CDR3 CASRKTGTHTGELFF. The DNA sequence reads TGTGCCAGCAGAAAAACCGGGACGCACACCGGGGAGCTGTTTTTT. The full variable domain, completed from the reference TRBV19 and TRBJ2-2 proteins outside the CDR3, reads DGGITQSPKYLFRKEGQNVTLSCEQNLNHDAMYWYRQDPGQGLRLIYYSQIVNDFQKGDIAEGYSVSREKKESFPLTVTSAQKNPTAFYLCASRKTGTHTGELFFGEGSRLTVL.